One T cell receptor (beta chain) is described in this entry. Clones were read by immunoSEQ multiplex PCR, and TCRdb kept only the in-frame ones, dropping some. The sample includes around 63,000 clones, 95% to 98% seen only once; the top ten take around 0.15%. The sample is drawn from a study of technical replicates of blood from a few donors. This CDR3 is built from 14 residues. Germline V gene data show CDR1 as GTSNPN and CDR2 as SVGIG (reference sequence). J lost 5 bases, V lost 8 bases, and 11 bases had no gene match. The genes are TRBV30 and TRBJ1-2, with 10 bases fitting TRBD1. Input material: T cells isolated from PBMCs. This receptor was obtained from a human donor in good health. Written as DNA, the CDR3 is TGTGCCGGAACCGGGACAGGGGTTAGGTATGGCTACACCTTC. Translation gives CAGTGTGVRYGYTF. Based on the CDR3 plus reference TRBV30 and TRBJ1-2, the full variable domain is SQTIHQWPATLVQPVGSPLSLECTVEGTSNPNLYWYRQAAGRGLQLLFYSVGIGQISSEVPQNLSASRPQDRQFILSSKKLLLSDSGFYLCAGTGTGVRYGYTFGSGTRLTVV.